The present T cell receptor beta chain was sequenced within a study of CD8 T cells in Susac syndrome. The RNA input was about 0.45 to 1 ug, and it was reverse transcribed with random hexamers. TCRdb re-called the immunoSEQ multiplex PCR reads through MiXCR, storing one row per CDR3 protein. The data contain about 180,000 distinct CDR3 sequences, around 94% of them singletons. The T cells that were sequenced for TCR beta were CD8+ and CD4+ cells from blood. Sequenced material: CD4+ T cells from PBMCs. This sequence was found in a human donor with Susac syndrome.

CDR3 sequence: CASSPAGGFKNIQYF. The CDR3 coding sequence is TGTGCCAGCAGCCCCGCGGGCGGTTTCAAAAACATTCAGTACTTC. The chain is built from TRBV7-2 and TRBJ2-4, with TRBD2 as a possible D gene (5 bases). The V and J ends lost 5 bases and 3 bases respectively, with 14 bases between them. Germline-derived CDR1 and CDR2 are SGHTA and FQGNSA. The CDR3 covers 15 residues.